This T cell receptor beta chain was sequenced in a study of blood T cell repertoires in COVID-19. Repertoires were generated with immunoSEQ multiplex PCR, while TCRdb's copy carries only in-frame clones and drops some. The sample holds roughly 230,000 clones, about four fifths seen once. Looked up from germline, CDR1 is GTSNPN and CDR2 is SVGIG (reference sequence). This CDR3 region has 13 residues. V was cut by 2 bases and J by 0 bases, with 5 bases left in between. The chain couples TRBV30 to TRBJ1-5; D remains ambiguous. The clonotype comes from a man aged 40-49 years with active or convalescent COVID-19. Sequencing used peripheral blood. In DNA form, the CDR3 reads TGTGCCTGGAGTCTAGGTAGCAATCAGCCCCAGCATTTT. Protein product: CAWSLGSNQPQHF.